The entry below gives a single TCR beta chain sequence along with its context. Antigen specificity is unknown. The data belong to a study of cytomegalovirus exposure and HLA in healthy donors. Looking at the study overall: The same platform used for the approximately 670 first-cohort repertoires was also used for the 130 or so validation repertoires, as a later analysis reported. Overall study findings and caveats: Reportedly, diagnosis of cytomegalovirus status by the classifier showed high specificity and sensitivity.

The validation cohort, a group of some 120 subjects, included the donors and was separate from the approximately 650-subject first cohort. V gave up 5 bases and J gave up 2 bases; unmatched junction bases: 10. The CDR3 runs to 16 residues. CDR1 is SEHNR, CDR2 FQNEAQ, per germline (reference sequence). TCRdb keeps only in-frame clones here, not all; method: immunoSEQ multiplex PCR. In the table there are about 160,000 clones, 85% to 90% of which are singletons. The sequenced material came from PBMCs. The rearrangement uses TRBV7-9 and TRBJ2-5, with TRBD2 identical over 8 bases. This TCR came from a man younger than 35 in good health and CMV-seropositive. In DNA, the CDR3 is TGTGCCAGCAGCCGGGGGGGGGACTACAGTCAAGAGACCCAGTACTTC. It translates to CASSRGGDYSQETQYF. Filled out from reference TRBV7-9 and TRBJ2-5, the complete variable domain reads DTGVSQNPRHKITKRGQNVTFRCDPISEHNRLYWYRQTLGQGPEFLTYFQNEAQLEKSRLLSDRFSAERPKGSFSTLEIQRTEQGDSAMYLCASSRGGDYSQETQYFGPGTRLLVL.